These T cell receptor beta chains were read from a single sample in a study of cytomegalovirus exposure and HLA in healthy donors. The protocol was immunoSEQ multiplex PCR, while the TCRdb copy is restricted to in-frame clones and leaves out a portion. This sample has 120,000 or so clones, with more than 65% found just once. Source material: PBMCs. The receptors stem from a man aged 18 to 29 in good health and CMV-seronegative. Each CDR3 is given with its conserved first and last residue. The order of the fields is V gene, D gene, J gene, clone size, CDR3 DNA, CDR3 protein. A D gene is named only where the DNA matches it firmly. Size is stated for part of the rows, as once, few or many counts, or as a class when the clone is expanded.

>TRBV5-1|TRBD1|TRBJ2-6|NA
TGCGCCAGCAGCCCCGTGGACAGGGCCTCTGGGGCCAACGTCCTGACTTTC
CASSPVDRASGANVLTF
>TRBV7-9|NA|TRBJ1-2|NA
TGTGCCAGCAGCTCCCTCTTAAGGCGGGTAAACTTGGAGGATGGCTACACCTTC
CASSSLLRRVNLEDGYTF
>TRBV5-1|TRBD1|TRBJ1-2|NA
TGCGCCAGCAGCTTTGGAACTACAGGGGACTATGGCTACACCTTC
CASSFGTTGDYGYTF
>TRBV27|NA|TRBJ1-1|NA
TGTGCCAGCAGTTTATCGAGGGGGATGAACACTGAAGCTTTCTTT
CASSLSRGMNTEAFF
>TRBV2|TRBD2|TRBJ2-5|NA
TGTGCCAGCAGTGAACGGACTAGCGGGGGAGGGACCCAGTACTTC
CASSERTSGGGTQYF
>TRBV9|NA|TRBJ2-5|NA
TGTGCCAGCAGCGTAGATTCTCGTCAAGAGACCCAGTACTTC
CASSVDSRQETQYF
>TRBV11-3|TRBD2|TRBJ2-7|NA
TGTGCCAGCAGCTCTGGTGGCGGGGGGGCCGAGCAGTACTTC
CASSSGGGGAEQYF
>TRBV19|NA|TRBJ1-2|NA
TGTGCCAGTAGTTTCCTGACAGCTGGCTACACCTTC
CASSFLTAGYTF
>TRBV19|NA|TRBJ1-1|NA
TGTGCCACCCGGGGGGGGAACACTGAAGCTTTCTTT
CATRGGNTEAFF
>TRBV19|TRBD2|TRBJ2-1|NA
TGTGCCAGTAGTACTACTAGCGTCTCCTACAATGAGCAGTTCTTC
CASSTTSVSYNEQFF
>TRBV2|TRBD2|TRBJ2-7|NA
TGTGCCAGCAGCCAACTCGGGACTACCGCCTTCTCCGAGCAGTACTTC
CASSQLGTTAFSEQYF
>TRBV5-4|TRBD1|TRBJ1-1|NA
TGTGCCAGCAGCTTGAGAGGGGGCTTGGCCACTGAAGCTTTCTTT
CASSLRGGLATEAFF
>TRBV29-1|TRBD2|TRBJ2-1|NA
TGCAGCGTTGAGTATCTTGGACTAGGAGTGGACAATGAGCAGTTCTTC
CSVEYLGLGVDNEQFF
>TRBV7-6|TRBD1|TRBJ2-7|few
TGTGCCAGCAGCCCTGGGACAGGGTCCTCCTACGAGCAGTACTTC
CASSPGTGSSYEQYF
>TRBV7-2|NA|TRBJ2-5|once
TGTGCCAGCAGCTTAGCGGTCATCGTCAGTTTGGAGACCCAGTACTTC
CASSLAVIVSLETQYF
>TRBV5-4|TRBD1|TRBJ2-7|NA
TGTGCCAGCAGCTCCCAGACAGGGGGTCACGAGCAGTACTTC
CASSSQTGGHEQYF
>TRBV10-1|TRBD1|TRBJ1-1|NA
TGCGCCAGCAGTGAGTCAAGGGGGCGCACTGAAGCTTTCTTT
CASSESRGRTEAFF
>TRBV7-8|TRBD1|TRBJ2-7|NA
TGTGCCAGCAGCTTAGGGTTCAGGGGGAGCTCCTACGAGCAGTACTTC
CASSLGFRGSSYEQYF